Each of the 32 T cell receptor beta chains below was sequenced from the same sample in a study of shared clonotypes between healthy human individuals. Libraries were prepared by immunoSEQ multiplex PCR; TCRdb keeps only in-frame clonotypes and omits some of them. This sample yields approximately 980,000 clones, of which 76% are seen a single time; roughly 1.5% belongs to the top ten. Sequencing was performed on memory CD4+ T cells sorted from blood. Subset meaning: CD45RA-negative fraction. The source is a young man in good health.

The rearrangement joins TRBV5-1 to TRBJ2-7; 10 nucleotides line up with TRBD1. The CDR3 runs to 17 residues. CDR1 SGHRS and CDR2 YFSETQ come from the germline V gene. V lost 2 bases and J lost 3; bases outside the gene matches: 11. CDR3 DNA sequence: TGCGCCAGCAGCTTAGGGGACAGGGGAAAAAGGGTCTACGAGCAGTACTTC. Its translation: CASSLGDRGKRVYEQYF. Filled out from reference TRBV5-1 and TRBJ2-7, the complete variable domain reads KAGVTQTPRYLIKTRGQQVTLSCSPISGHRSVSWYQQTPGQGLQFLFEYFSETQRNKGNFPGRFSGRQFSNSRSEMNVSTLELGDSALYLCASSLGDRGKRVYEQYFGPGTRLTVT.

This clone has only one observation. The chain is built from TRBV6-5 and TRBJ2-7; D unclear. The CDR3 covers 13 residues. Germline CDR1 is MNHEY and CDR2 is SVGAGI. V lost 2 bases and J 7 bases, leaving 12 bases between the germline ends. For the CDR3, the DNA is TGTGCCAGCAGTTACGTTCCTTTCGGGGAGCAGTACTTC. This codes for CASSYVPFGEQYF.

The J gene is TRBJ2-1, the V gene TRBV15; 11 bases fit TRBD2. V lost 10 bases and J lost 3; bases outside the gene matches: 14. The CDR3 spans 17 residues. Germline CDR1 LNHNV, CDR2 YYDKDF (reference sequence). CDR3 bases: TGTGCCAGCAAAGATTCGATAGCGGGAGGGAACTACAATGAGCAGTTCTTC. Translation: CASKDSIAGGNYNEQFF.

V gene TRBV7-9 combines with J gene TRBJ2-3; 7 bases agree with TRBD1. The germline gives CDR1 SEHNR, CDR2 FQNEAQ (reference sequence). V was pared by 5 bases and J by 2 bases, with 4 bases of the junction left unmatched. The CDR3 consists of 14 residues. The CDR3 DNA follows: TGTGCCAGCAGCCCAGGGGGTTCCACAGATACGCAGTATTTT. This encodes CASSPGGSTDTQYF.

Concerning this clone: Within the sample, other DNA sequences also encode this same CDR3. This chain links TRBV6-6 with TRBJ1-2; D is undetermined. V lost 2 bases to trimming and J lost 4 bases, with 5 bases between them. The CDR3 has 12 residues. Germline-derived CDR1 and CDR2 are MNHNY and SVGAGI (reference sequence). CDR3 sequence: CASSYRSYGYTF. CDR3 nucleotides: TGTGCCAGCAGTTACCGGAGCTATGGCTACACCTTC.

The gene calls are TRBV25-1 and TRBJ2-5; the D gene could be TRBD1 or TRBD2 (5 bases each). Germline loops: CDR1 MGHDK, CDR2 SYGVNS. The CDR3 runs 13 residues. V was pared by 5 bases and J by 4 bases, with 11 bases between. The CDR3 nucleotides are TGTGCCAGCAGTATGTGGGGGATAGAGACCCAGTACTTC. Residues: CASSMWGIETQYF.

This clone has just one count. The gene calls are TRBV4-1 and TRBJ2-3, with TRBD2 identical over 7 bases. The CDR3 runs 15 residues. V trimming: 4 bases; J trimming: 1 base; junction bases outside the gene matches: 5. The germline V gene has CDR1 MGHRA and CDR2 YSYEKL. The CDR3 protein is CASSPLSGGTDTQYF. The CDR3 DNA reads TGCGCCAGCAGCCCCCTCAGCGGGGGCACAGATACGCAGTATTTT.

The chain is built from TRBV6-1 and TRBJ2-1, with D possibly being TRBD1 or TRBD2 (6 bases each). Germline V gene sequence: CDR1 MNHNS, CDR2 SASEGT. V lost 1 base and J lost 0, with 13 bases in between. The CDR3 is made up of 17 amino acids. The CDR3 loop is CASSEGLGGSSYNEQFF. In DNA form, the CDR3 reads TGTGCCAGCAGTGAAGGGCTAGGGGGGAGCTCCTACAATGAGCAGTTCTTC.

CDR3 sequence reads: CASSGQASTDTQYF. The CDR3 nucleotides read TGCGCCAGCAGCGGACAGGCTAGCACAGATACGCAGTATTTT. The chain has TRBV5-1 and TRBJ2-3; TRBD1 agrees at 7 bases. This CDR3 is 14 amino acids long. J gave up 0 bases and V 4 bases, and 2 bases lay outside the gene matches. CDR1 is SGHRS and CDR2 is YFSETQ in the germline V gene. The complete variable domain, with remaining parts taken from reference TRBV5-1 and TRBJ2-3, reads KAGVTQTPRYLIKTRGQQVTLSCSPISGHRSVSWYQQTPGQGLQFLFEYFSETQRNKGNFPGRFSGRQFSNSRSEMNVSTLELGDSALYLCASSGQASTDTQYFGPGTRLTVL.

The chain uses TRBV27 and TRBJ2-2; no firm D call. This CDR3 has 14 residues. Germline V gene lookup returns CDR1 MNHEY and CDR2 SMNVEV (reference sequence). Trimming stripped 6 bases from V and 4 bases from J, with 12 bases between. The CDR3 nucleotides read TGTGCCAGCAGCTTCGGTGTCGTCACCGGGGAGCTGTTTTTT. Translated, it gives CASSFGVVTGELFF.

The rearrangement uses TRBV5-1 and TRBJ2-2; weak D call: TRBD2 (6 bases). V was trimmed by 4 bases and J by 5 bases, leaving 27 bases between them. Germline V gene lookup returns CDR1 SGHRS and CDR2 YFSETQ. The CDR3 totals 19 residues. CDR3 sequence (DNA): TGCGCCAGCAGCCCGCGAGGGAGACTAGAGGGCCGAAAAACCGGGGAGCTGTTTTTT. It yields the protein CASSPRGRLEGRKTGELFF. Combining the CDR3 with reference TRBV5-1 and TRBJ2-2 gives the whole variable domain KAGVTQTPRYLIKTRGQQVTLSCSPISGHRSVSWYQQTPGQGLQFLFEYFSETQRNKGNFPGRFSGRQFSNSRSEMNVSTLELGDSALYLCASSPRGRLEGRKTGELFFGEGSRLTVL.

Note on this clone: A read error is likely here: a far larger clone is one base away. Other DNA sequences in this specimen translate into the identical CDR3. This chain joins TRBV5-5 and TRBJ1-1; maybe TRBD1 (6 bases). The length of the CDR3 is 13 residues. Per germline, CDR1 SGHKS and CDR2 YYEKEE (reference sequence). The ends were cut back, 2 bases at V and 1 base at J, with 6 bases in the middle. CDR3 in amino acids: CASSLGGNTEAFF. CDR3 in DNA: TGTGCCAGCAGCTTAGGGGGGAACACTGAAGCTTTCTTT.

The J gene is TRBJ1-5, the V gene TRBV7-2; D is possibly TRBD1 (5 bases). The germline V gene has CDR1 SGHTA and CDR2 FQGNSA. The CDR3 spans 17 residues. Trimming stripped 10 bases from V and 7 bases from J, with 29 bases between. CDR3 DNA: TGTGCCACCCATCCCGGGGGGGGATTGGGCTTCAGGCAGCCCCAGCATTTT. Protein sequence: CATHPGGGLGFRQPQHF.

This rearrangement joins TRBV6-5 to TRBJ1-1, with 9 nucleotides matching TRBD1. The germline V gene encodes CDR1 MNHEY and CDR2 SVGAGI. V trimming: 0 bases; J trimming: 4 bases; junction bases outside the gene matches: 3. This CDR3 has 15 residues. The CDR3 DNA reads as TGTGCCAGCAGTTACTCGGGGACAGGGTCCACTGAAGCTTTCTTT. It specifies CASSYSGTGSTEAFF.

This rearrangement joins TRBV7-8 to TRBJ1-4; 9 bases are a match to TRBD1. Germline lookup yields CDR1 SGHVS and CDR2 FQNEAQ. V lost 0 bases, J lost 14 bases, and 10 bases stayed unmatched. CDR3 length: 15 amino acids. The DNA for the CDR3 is TGTGCCAGCAGCTTAGCCGGGACAGGGACCTCGGGGCTGTTTTTT. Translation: CASSLAGTGTSGLFF.

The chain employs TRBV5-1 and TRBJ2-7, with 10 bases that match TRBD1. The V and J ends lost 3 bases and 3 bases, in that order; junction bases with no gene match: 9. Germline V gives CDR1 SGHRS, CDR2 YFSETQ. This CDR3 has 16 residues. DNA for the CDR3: TGCGCCAGCAGCTGGATTAAGACAGGGGGCATCTACGAGCAGTACTTC. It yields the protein CASSWIKTGGIYEQYF.

CDR3 sequence (DNA): TGTGCCAGCAGTTACTCGGAAGTTGCGAACACCGGGGAGCTGTTTTTT. Amino acid sequence: CASSYSEVANTGELFF. The gene calls are TRBV6-5 and TRBJ2-2; D not resolved. CDR1 is MNHEY and CDR2 is SVGAGI in the germline V gene. Trimming stripped 0 bases from V and 0 bases from J, with 8 bases between. The CDR3 length is 16 residues.

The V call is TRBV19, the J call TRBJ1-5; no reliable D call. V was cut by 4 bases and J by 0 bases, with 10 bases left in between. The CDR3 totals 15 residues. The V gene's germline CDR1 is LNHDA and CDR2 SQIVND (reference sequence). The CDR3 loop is CASSTTRSSNQPQHF. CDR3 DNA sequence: TGTGCCAGTAGTACAACCAGGAGTAGCAATCAGCCCCAGCATTTT.

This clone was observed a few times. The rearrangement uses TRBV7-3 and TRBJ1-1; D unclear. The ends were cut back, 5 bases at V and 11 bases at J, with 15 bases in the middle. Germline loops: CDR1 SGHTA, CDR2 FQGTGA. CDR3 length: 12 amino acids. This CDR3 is CASSLPGLMAFF. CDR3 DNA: TGTGCCAGCAGCCTACCAGGACTGATGGCTTTCTTT.

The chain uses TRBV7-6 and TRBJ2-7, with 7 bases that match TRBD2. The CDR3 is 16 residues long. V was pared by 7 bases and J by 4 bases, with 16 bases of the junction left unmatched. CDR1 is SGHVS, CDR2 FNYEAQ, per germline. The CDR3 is CASTSGRPSGAYEQYF. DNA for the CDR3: TGTGCCAGCACCTCCGGGAGGCCGAGCGGGGCTTACGAGCAGTACTTC.

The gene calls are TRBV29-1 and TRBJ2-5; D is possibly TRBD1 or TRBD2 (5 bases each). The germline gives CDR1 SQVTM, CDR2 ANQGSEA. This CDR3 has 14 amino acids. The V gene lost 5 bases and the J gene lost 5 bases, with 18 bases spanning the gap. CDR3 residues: CSVMRDGAVETQYF. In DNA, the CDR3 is TGCAGCGTTATGAGGGACGGGGCCGTGGAGACCCAGTACTTC.

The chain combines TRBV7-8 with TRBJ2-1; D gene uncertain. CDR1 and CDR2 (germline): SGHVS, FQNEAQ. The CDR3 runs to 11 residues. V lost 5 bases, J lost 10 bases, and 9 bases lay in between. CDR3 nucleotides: TGTGCCAGCAGCCCTAAGGAGGAGCAGTTCTTC. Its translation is CASSPKEEQFF. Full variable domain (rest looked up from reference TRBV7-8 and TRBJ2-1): GAGVSQSPRYKVAKRGQDVALRCDPISGHVSLFWYQQALGQGPEFLTYFQNEAQLDKSGLPSDRFFAERPEGSVSTLKIQRTQQEDSAVYLCASSPKEEQFFGPGTRLTVL.

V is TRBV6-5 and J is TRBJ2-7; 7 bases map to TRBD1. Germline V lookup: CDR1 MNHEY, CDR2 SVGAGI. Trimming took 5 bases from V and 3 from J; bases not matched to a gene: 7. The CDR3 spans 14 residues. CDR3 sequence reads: CASSRPGQYYEQYF. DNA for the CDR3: TGTGCCAGCAGTCGTCCGGGACAGTACTACGAGCAGTACTTC.

The CDR3: CASSTPWTGHGSPLHF. For the CDR3, the DNA is TGTGCCAGTAGTACCCCCTGGACAGGGCATGGTTCACCCCTCCACTTT. The rearrangement uses TRBV19 and TRBJ1-6; 8 bases align to TRBD1. The ends lost 4 bases at V and 9 bases at J; junction bases unmatched: 11. The CDR3 consists of 16 residues. Germline assignment: CDR1 LNHDA and CDR2 SQIVND (reference sequence).

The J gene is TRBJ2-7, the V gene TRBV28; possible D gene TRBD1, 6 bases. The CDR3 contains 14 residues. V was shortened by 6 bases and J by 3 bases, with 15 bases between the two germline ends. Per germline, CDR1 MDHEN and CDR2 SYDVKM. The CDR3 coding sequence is TGTGCCAGCAGGGACAGAGCTTTGGGCTACGAGCAGTACTTC. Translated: CASRDRALGYEQYF.

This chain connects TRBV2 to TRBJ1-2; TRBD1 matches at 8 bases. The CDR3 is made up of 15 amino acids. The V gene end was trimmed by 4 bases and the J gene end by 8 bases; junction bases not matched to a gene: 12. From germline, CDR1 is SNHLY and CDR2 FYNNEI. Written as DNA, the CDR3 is TGTGCCAGCAGTGTGGCCAGGGGGCAAGGGATCGGCTACACCTTC. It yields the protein CASSVARGQGIGYTF. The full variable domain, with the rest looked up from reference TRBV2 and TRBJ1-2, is EPEVTQTPSHQVTQMGQEVILRCVPISNHLYFYWYRQILGQKVEFLVSFYNNEISEKSEIFDDQFSVERPDGSNFTLKIRSTKLEDSAMYFCASSVARGQGIGYTFGSGTRLTVV.

CDR3 loop: CASKPGGGANVLTF. The CDR3 bases are TGTGCCAGCAAACCGGGAGGTGGGGCCAACGTCCTGACTTTC. This chain joins TRBV2 and TRBJ2-6, with 7 bases identical to TRBD2. Germline lookup yields CDR1 SNHLY and CDR2 FYNNEI. The CDR3 has 14 residues. V shed 7 bases, J shed 3 bases, and the junction held 3 bases outside the gene matches.

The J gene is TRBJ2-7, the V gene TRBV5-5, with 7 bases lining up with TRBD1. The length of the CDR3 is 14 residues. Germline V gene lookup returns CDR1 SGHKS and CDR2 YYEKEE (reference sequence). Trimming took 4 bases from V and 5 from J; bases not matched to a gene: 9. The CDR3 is CASSGIQGTDEQYF. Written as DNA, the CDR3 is TGTGCCAGCAGCGGAATACAGGGGACAGACGAGCAGTACTTC. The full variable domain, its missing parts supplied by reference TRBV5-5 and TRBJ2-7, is DAGVTQSPTHLIKTRGQQVTLRCSPISGHKSVSWYQQVLGQGPQFIFQYYEKEERGRGNFPDRFSARQFPNYSSELNVNALLLGDSALYLCASSGIQGTDEQYFGPGTRLTVT.

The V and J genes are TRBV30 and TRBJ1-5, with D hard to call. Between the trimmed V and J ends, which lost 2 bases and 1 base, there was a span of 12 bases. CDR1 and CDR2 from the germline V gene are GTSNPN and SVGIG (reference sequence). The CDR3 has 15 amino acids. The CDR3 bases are TGTGCCTGGAGTTCTAAAGGTATCAGCAATCAGCCCCAGCATTTT. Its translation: CAWSSKGISNQPQHF.

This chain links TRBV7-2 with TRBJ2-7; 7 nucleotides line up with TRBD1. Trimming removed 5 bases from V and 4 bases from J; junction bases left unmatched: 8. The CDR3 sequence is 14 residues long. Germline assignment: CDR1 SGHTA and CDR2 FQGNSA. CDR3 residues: CASSKPGTAYEQYF. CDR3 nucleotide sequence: TGTGCCAGCAGCAAACCCGGGACAGCATACGAGCAGTACTTC. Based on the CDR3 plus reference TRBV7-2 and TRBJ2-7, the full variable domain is GAGVSQSPSNKVTEKGKDVELRCDPISGHTALYWYRQSLGQGLEFLIYFQGNSAPDKSGLPSDRFSAERTGGSVSTLTIQRTQQEDSAVYLCASSKPGTAYEQYFGPGTRLTVT.

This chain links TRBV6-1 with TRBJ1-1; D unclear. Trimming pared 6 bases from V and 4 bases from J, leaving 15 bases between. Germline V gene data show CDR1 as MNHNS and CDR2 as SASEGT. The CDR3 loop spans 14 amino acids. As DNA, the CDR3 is TGTGCCAGCAGAACCATAGCCCGTGGCACTGAAGCTTTCTTT. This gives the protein CASRTIARGTEAFF.

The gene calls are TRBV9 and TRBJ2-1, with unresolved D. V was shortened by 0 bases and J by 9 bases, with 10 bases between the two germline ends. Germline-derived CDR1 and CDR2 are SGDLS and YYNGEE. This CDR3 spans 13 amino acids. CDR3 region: CASSVVKAGEQFF. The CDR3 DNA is TGTGCCAGCAGCGTAGTTAAGGCAGGTGAGCAGTTCTTC.